The next 14 T cell receptor beta chains were all read from a single sample in a study of blood T cell repertoires in COVID-19 (dated by TCRdb to about 2020). Preparation of the library involved the immunoSEQ multiplex PCR assay. TCRdb's version of the immuneACCESS table is confined to in-frame rearrangements and falls short of the full clone set. An unresolved V gene accounts for under half of the shortfall where checked; the remainder is of unknown origin. The sample table lists 120,000 to 150,000 clones, just under 85% of them with a count of one. The ten most abundant clones make up roughly 6.4% of the sample. Sequences were obtained from PBMCs or T cells enriched from blood (not recorded which). The receptors shown here come from a woman aged 40 to 50 who had recovered from COVID-19.

This clone was recorded only once. This chain connects TRBV5-1 to TRBJ2-1, with TRBD1 as a possible D gene (5 bases). Germline V lookup: CDR1 SGHRS, CDR2 YFSETQ. The CDR3 extends over 13 amino acids. V gave up 0 bases and J gave up 10 bases, with 11 bases separating them. The CDR3 nucleotides are TGCGCCAGCAGCTTGGGCAGGGCGGACGAGCAGTTCTTC. As protein: CASSLGRADEQFF.

The chain links TRBV25-1 to TRBJ1-2; TRBD1 matches 10 bases. The junction had 4 bases not matched to a gene; V was cut back by 4 bases and J by 8 bases. The V gene's germline CDR1 is MGHDK and CDR2 SYGVNS. This CDR3 contains 13 residues. The CDR3 here is CASSAGQGWGYTF. The DNA for the CDR3 is TGTGCCAGCAGTGCGGGACAGGGGTGGGGCTACACCTTC.

The V gene is TRBV5-4, the J gene TRBJ2-7; TRBD2 might be the D (5 bases). The CDR3 contains 14 residues. Germline CDR1 reads SGHNT; CDR2 reads YYREEE (reference sequence). V lost 4 bases and J lost 0, with 11 bases in between. The CDR3 DNA follows: TGTGCCAGCAGCGCGGTTGGGAGCTCCTACGAGCAGTACTTC. The encoded protein is CASSAVGSSYEQYF.

On this clone itself: A read error may explain this, as a much larger clone is one base away. The rearrangement joins TRBV6-5 to TRBJ1-1, with D perhaps matching TRBD1 (5 bases). Trimming took 2 bases from V and 3 from J, leaving 7 bases between them. CDR3 length: 13 residues. Germline V gives CDR1 MNHEY, CDR2 SVGAGI. For the CDR3, the DNA is TGTGCCAGCAGTTACGGCAGGGACACTGAAGCTTTCTTT. This gives the protein CASSYGRDTEAFF.

With respect to this clone: Other nucleotide sequences in the sample specify the same CDR3. V is TRBV7-8 and J is TRBJ1-3, with D perhaps matching TRBD1 (6 bases). Germline V gene lookup returns CDR1 SGHVS and CDR2 FQNEAQ. The CDR3 sequence is 15 residues long. V was clipped by 5 bases and J by 0 bases, with 11 bases between them. The CDR3 DNA is TGTGCCAGCAGCCCCAGGGGCCCCTCTGGAAACACCATATATTTT. It encodes CASSPRGPSGNTIYF.

This chain joins TRBV19 and TRBJ2-2; TRBD1 aligns across 8 bases. The CDR3 runs to 16 residues. Germline V gives CDR1 LNHDA, CDR2 SQIVND (reference sequence). V trimming: 4 bases; J trimming: 5 bases; junction bases outside the gene matches: 9. The CDR3 nucleotides are TGTGCCAGTAGTAAGTTAAGAGGACAGGGTACCGGGGAGCTGTTTTTT. Translating gives CASSKLRGQGTGELFF.

This clone was observed a single time. The chain has TRBV5-3 and TRBJ1-3, with D perhaps TRBD1 (5 bases). TRBV5-3 is classed as an ORF, of uncertain function. Trimming cost V 7 bases and J 0 bases, with 20 bases left between them. The CDR3 extends over 17 amino acids. CDR3 in amino acids: CARLGYGGIPSGNTIYF. CDR3 bases: TGTGCCAGACTGGGTTACGGGGGGATCCCCTCTGGAAACACCATATATTTT.

The rearrangement uses TRBV10-3 and TRBJ1-1; TRBD1 might be the D (6 bases). The V end lost 3 bases, the J end lost 9 bases, and 14 bases lay between the germline ends. The CDR3 is 13 amino acids. Looked up from germline, CDR1 is ENHRY and CDR2 is SYGVKD. CDR3 DNA: TGTGCCATCAGTGACCTCAGGGGTTCGAAAGCTTTCTTT. This translates into CAISDLRGSKAFF.

The chain carries TRBV7-9 and TRBJ1-1; D is perhaps TRBD1 (5 bases). V was pared by 5 bases and J by 1 base, with 11 bases between. Germline loops: CDR1 SEHNR, CDR2 FQNEAQ (reference sequence). The CDR3 contains 14 residues. The DNA for the CDR3 is TGTGCCAGCAGCCCTCCCGGGGGGAACACTGAAGCTTTCTTT. This gives the protein CASSPPGGNTEAFF.

As to this clone: At the DNA level, this CDR3 is encoded by other sequences in the same sample as well. The V and J genes are TRBV10-3 and TRBJ1-4, with 9 bases that match TRBD1. Losses at the gene ends were 3 bases for V and 5 bases for J; bases not matched to a gene: 1. This CDR3 has 14 residues. Germline-derived CDR1 and CDR2 are ENHRY and SYGVKD. CDR3 in amino acids: CAISDGQGNEKLFF. DNA of the CDR3: TGTGCCATCAGTGATGGACAGGGGAATGAAAAACTGTTTTTT.

Of note for this clone: The junction departs from germline at one end; a sequencing error may be responsible. J is TRBJ1-4 and V is TRBV27; D not resolved. Germline CDR1 MNHEY, CDR2 SMNVEV (reference sequence). The CDR3 runs 16 residues. CDR3 loop: CASSSGGGPTNEKLFF. CDR3 DNA sequence: TGTGCCAGTAGTTCCGGAGGTGGGCCGACTAATGAAAAACTGTTTTTT.

The gene calls are TRBV6-5 and TRBJ2-1, with a weak D call TRBD1 (6 bases). The CDR3 sequence is 13 residues long. The germline gives CDR1 MNHEY, CDR2 SVGAGI. V lost 9 bases and J lost 8, with 17 bases in between. CDR3 nucleotides: TGTGCCAGTATTTTCACAGGGAACGATGAGCAGTTCTTC. Amino acids: CASIFTGNDEQFF.

The chain uses TRBV7-9 and TRBJ2-5, with a tentative D call TRBD1 (6 bases). Germline values: CDR1 SEHNR, CDR2 FQNEAQ (reference sequence). The CDR3 loop spans 13 amino acids. V dropped 2 bases and J dropped 2 bases, with 6 bases sitting between them. CDR3 in DNA: TGTGCCAGCAGCTTAAGGGGGCAAGAGACCCAGTACTTC. Translation gives CASSLRGQETQYF.

The chain uses TRBV4-2 and TRBJ2-7; D unresolved. V lost 0 bases and J 3 bases, leaving 39 bases between the germline ends. This CDR3 has 24 residues. Germline CDR1 reads LGHNA; CDR2 reads YNFKEQ. The CDR3 here is CASSQDSASLPILGSYGSVYEQYF. In DNA form, the CDR3 reads TGTGCCAGCAGCCAAGATTCAGCGAGTCTTCCCATACTCGGCTCATACGGATCGGTCTACGAGCAGTACTTC.